This TCR beta chain is from a study of T-cell memory formation after mild COVID-19. The overall study: Across donors, TCR clusters were largely donor specific.

V was pared by 4 bases and J by 0 bases, with 2 bases of the junction left unmatched. The length of the CDR3 is 14 residues. Germline CDR1 is SNHLY and CDR2 is FYNNEI. TCRdb passed the 5' RACE reads through MiXCR, listing each CDR3 protein once. The sample shows fewer than 400,000 distinct CDR3 sequences, approximately 15% of them seen only once. This clonotype was seen a handful of times. Its antigen is as yet unknown. Overall study findings and caveats: Day 15 to 85 contracting clones showed balanced CD4/CD8; later expanders leaned CD4+.

This clonotype originated in a man aged 18 to 30 who had mild COVID-19 (a few samples of this study predate the infection). Cell type and time point are not known. The chain employs TRBV2 and TRBJ1-2, with TRBD1 identical over 7 bases. Sequencing was performed on PBMCs or a T cell subset sorted from them (not recorded which). CDR3: CASSGQGANYGYTF. CDR3 DNA: TGTGCCAGCAGTGGGCAGGGGGCTAACTATGGCTACACCTTC. The entire variable domain, with the rest obtained from reference TRBV2 and TRBJ1-2, is as follows: EPEVTQTPSHQVTQMGQEVILRCVPISNHLYFYWYRQILGQKVEFLVSFYNNEISEKSEIFDDQFSVERPDGSNFTLKIRSTKLEDSAMYFCASSGQGANYGYTFGSGTRLTVV.